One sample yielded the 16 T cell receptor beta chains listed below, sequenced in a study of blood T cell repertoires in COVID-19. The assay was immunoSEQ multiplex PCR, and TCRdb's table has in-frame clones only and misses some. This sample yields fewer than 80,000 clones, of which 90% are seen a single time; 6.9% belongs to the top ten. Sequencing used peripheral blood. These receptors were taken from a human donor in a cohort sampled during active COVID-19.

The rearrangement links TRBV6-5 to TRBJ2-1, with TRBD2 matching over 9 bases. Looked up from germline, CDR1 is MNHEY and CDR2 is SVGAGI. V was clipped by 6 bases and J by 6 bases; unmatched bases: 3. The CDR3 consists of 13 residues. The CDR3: CASSQRGVNEQFF. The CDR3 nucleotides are TGTGCCAGCAGCCAGCGGGGGGTCAATGAGCAGTTCTTC.

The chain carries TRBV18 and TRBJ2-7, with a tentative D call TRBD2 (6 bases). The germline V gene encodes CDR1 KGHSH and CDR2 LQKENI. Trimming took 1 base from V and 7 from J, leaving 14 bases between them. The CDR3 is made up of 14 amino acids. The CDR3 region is CASSPLTLRGEQYF. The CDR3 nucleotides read TGTGCCAGCTCACCACTCACGCTTCGGGGGGAGCAGTACTTC. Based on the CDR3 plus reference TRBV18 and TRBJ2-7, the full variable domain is NAGVMQNPRHLVRRRGQEARLRCSPMKGHSHVYWYRQLPEEGLKFMVYLQKENIIDESGMPKERFSAEFPKEGPSILRIQQVVRGDSAAYFCASSPLTLRGEQYFGPGTRLTVT.

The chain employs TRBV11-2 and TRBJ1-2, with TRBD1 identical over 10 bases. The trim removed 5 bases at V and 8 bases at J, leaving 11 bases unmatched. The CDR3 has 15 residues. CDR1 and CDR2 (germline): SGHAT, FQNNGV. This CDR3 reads CASSHGTGEVKGYTF. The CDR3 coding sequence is TGTGCCAGCAGCCACGGGACAGGGGAGGTGAAGGGCTACACCTTC.

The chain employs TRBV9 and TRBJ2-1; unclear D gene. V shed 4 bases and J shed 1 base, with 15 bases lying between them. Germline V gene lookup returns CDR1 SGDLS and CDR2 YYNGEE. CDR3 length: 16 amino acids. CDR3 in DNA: TGTGCCAGCAGCCCCCTGGCAGACATTTCCTACAATGAGCAGTTCTTC. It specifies CASSPLADISYNEQFF.

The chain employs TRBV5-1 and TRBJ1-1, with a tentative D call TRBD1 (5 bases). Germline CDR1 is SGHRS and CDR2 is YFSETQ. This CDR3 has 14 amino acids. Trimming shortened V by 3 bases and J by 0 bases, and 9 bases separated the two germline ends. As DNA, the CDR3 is TGCGCCAGCAGCTCAGGACATGTGAACACTGAAGCTTTCTTT. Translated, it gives CASSSGHVNTEAFF.

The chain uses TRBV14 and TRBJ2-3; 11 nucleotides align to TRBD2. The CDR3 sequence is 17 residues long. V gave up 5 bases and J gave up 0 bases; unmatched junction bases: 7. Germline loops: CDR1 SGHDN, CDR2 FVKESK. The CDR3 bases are TGTGCCAGCAGCGCCCTGACTAGCGGGGCCAGCACAGATACGCAGTATTTT. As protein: CASSALTSGASTDTQYF.

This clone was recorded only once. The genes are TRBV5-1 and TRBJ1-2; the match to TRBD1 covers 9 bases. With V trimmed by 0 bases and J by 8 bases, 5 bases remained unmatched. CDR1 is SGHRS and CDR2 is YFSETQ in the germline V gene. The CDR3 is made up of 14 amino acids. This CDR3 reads CASSLEGQGRGYTF. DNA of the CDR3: TGCGCCAGCAGCTTGGAGGGACAGGGACGGGGCTACACCTTC.

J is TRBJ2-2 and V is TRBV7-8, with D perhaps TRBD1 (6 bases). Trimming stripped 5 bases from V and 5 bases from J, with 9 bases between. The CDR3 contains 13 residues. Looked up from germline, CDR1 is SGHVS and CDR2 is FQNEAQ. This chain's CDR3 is CASSLTGTGELFF. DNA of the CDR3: TGTGCCAGCAGCCTTACAGGGACCGGGGAGCTGTTTTTT.

The CDR3 here is CAIGLRDRGAVPIPLHF. In DNA form, the CDR3 reads TGTGCCATCGGTCTCCGGGACAGGGGTGCGGTTCCTATCCCCCTCCACTTT. The chain joins TRBV24-1 to TRBJ1-6, with TRBD1 identical over 10 bases. The V and J ends lost 11 bases and 13 bases, in that order; junction bases with no gene match: 22. This CDR3 contains 17 residues. The germline V gene has CDR1 KGHDR and CDR2 SFDVKD.

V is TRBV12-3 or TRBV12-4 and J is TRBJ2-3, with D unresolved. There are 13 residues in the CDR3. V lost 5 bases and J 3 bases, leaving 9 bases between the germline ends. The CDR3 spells CASSPSETDTQYF. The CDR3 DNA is TGTGCCAGCAGTCCCAGCGAGACAGATACGCAGTATTTT.

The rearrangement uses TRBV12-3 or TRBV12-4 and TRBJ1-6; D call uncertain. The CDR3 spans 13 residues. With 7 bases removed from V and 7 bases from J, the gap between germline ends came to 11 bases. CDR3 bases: TGTGCCAGCACGGGGATTCGGAATTCACCCCTCCACTTT. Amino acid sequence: CASTGIRNSPLHF.

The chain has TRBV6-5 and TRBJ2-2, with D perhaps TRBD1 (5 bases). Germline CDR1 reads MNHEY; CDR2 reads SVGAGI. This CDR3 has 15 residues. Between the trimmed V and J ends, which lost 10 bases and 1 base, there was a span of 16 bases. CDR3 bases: TGTGCCACCTGGTTGGGCCAGGGGAACACCGGGGAGCTGTTTTTT. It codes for CATWLGQGNTGELFF.

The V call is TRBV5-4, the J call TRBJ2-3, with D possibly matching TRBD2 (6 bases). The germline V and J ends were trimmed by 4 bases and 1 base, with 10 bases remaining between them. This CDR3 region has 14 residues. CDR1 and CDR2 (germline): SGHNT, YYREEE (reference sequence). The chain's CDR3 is CASSPGTGTDTQYF. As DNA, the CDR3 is TGTGCCAGCAGCCCGGGGACTGGCACAGATACGCAGTATTTT.

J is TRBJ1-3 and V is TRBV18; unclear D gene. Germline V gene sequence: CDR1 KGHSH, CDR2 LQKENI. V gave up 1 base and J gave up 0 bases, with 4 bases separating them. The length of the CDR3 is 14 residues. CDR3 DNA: TGTGCCAGCTCACCACAGCCCTCTGGAAACACCATATATTTT. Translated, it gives CASSPQPSGNTIYF.

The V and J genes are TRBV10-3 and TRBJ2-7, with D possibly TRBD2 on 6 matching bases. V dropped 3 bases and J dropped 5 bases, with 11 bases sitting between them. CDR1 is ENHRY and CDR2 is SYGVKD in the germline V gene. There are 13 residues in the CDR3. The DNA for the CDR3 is TGTGCCATCAGTGATTTAGGAGGGGACGAGCAGTACTTC. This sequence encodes CAISDLGGDEQYF.

In DNA, the CDR3 is TGCGCCAGCAGCTTTGAGAGTGGAAACACCATATATTTT. Translated, it gives CASSFESGNTIYF. This chain links TRBV5-1 with TRBJ1-3; D gene ambiguous. Looked up from germline, CDR1 is SGHRS and CDR2 is YFSETQ. V was clipped by 2 bases and J by 3 bases, with 6 bases between them. This CDR3 spans 13 amino acids.